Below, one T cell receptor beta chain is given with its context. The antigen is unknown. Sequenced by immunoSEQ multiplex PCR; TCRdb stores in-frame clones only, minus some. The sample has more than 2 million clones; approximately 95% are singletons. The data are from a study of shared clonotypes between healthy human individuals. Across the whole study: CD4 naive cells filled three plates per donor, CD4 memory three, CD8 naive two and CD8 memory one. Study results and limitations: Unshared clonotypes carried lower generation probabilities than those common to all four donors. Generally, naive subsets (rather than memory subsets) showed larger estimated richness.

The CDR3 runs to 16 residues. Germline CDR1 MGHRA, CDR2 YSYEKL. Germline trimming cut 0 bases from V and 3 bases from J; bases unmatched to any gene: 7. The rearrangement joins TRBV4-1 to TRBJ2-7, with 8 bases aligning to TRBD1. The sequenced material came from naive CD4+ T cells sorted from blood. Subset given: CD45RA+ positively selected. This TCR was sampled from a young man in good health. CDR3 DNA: TGCGCCAGCAGCCAAGATCCAGGGGGCGGTTACTACGAGCAGTACTTC. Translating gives CASSQDPGGGYYEQYF.